The clone carrying this T cell receptor beta chain has at least ten counts. The antigen is not known. The record originates from a study of blood T cells in healthy people across ages. Overall study findings and caveats: Unsorted PBMCs ruled out conclusive naive versus antigen-experienced comparison. Significant beta diversity loss was already apparent by age approximately 36, declining roughly linearly.

Sample-barcoded 5' priming and a J-beta primer mix drove a second PCR of roughly 7 to 11 cycles. Each CDR3 protein gets one entry after TCRdb re-called the 5' RACE reads with MiXCR. The sample lists 700,000 or so distinct CDR3 sequences; roughly 20% were seen once. Specimen: blood. The receptor's source is an older man in good health.

The CDR3 loop is CSAGSDETQYF. The CDR3 coding sequence is TGCAGCGCCGGGAGTGACGAGACCCAGTACTTC. The V and J genes are TRBV29-1 and TRBJ2-5; D perhaps matches TRBD2 (6 bases). Looked up from germline, CDR1 is SQVTM and CDR2 is ANQGSEA. The CDR3 has 11 residues. The ends were cut back, 7 bases at V and 5 bases at J, with 11 bases in the middle.